The TCR beta chain described here comes from a study of Graves' ophthalmopathy and Graves' hyperthyroidism. On the study more broadly: Peripheral blood samples were taken at initial diagnosis, before any treatment. Notes on the study in general: A majority of expanded thyroid clonotypes exceeding 0.001 frequency were likewise present in blood.

The table lists this clonotype with many counts. The antigen is not known. TCR beta CDR3 amplification used RNA transcripts. RT-PCR was first run with HTBI primers, then multiplex PCR in a second round. Each CDR3 protein is one row after TCRdb ran MiXCR on the multiplex PCR reads. The table shows 650,000 to 900,000 distinct CDR3 sequences, with roughly two fifths occurring only once. The CDR3 is 14 residues long. V lost 4 bases to trimming and J lost 6 bases, with 13 bases between them. In germline, CDR1 is SEHNR, CDR2 FQNEAQ (reference sequence). The chain employs TRBV7-9 and TRBJ1-5; a weak D match, TRBD1 (5 bases). The origin of this receptor is an adult man with Graves' ophthalmopathy. Material: peripheral blood. This CDR3 is CASSSGTLGQPQHF. DNA of the CDR3: TGTGCCAGCAGCTCCGGGACCTTGGGTCAGCCCCAGCATTTT.